This T cell receptor beta chain was observed in a study of OX40 agonist ivuxolimab in advanced cancers. Study summary: Patients were given ivuxolimab, an antibody that agonizes OX40 (CD134). Two cutaneous melanoma patients and one hepatocellular carcinoma patient, three in all, had partial responses.

On this clone itself: What it binds is not known.

TCRdb's copy holds only in-frame clones and misses some; the assay was immunoSEQ multiplex PCR. Here the sample spans tens of thousands of clones, about 91% being singletons. The germline CDR1 and CDR2 sequences are SGHDN and FVKESK. The V gene lost 0 bases and the J gene lost 2 bases, with 11 bases spanning the gap. CDR3 length: 17 amino acids. General study findings and limits: At 0.1 to 3.0 mg/kg and by week 6, CD4+ and CD8+ T cells in the blood had expanded clonally.

The chain joins TRBV14 to TRBJ2-6; tentatively, D is TRBD1 (5 bases). The source material was CD4+ or CD8+ T cells sorted from blood, sampled in a trial of the OX40 agonist ivuxolimab. The receptor was derived from an adult with an advanced solid tumor such as melanoma, head and neck, liver or kidney cancer. The CDR3 DNA is TGTGCCAGCAGCCAAGAAGCAGGGAAGACTGGGGCCAACGTCCTGACTTTC. Translating gives CASSQEAGKTGANVLTF.